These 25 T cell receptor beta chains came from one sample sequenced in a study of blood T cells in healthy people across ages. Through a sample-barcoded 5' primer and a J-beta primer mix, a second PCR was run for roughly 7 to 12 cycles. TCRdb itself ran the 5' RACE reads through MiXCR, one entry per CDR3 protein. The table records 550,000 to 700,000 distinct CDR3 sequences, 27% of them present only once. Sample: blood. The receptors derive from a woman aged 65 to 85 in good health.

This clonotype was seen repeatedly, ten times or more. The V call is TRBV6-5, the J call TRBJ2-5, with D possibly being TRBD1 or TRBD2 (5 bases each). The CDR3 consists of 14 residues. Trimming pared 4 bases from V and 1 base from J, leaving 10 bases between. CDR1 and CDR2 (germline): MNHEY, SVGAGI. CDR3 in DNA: TGTGCCAGCAGTTCTCTGGGACCCCAAGAGACCCAGTACTTC. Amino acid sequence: CASSSLGPQETQYF.

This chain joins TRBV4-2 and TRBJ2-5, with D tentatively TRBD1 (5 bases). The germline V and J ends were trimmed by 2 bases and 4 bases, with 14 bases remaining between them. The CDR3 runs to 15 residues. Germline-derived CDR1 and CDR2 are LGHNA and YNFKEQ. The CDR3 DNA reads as TGTGCCAGCAGCCAATTAACAGGTTTCGCAGAGACCCAGTACTTC. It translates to CASSQLTGFAETQYF.

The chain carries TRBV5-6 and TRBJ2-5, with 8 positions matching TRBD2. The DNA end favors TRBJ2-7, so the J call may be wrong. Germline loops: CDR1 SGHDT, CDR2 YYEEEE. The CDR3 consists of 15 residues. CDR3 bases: TGTGCCAGCAGTTTTGGGACTAGAGGTAACTACGAGCAGTACTTC. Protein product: CASSFGTRGNYEQYF.

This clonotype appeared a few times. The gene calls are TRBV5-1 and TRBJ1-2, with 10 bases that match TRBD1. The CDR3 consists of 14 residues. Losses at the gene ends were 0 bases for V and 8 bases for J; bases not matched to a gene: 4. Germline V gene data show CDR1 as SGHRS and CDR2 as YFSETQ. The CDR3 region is CASSLGDRGDGYTF. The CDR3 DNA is TGCGCCAGCAGCTTGGGGGACAGGGGAGACGGCTACACCTTC.

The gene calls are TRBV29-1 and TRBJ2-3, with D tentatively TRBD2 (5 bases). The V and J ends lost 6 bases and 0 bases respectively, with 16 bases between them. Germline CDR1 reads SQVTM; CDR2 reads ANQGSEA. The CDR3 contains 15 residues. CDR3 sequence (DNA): TGCAGCGTGAGGGATGTGTGGGGTAGCACAGATACGCAGTATTTT. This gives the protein CSVRDVWGSTDTQYF.

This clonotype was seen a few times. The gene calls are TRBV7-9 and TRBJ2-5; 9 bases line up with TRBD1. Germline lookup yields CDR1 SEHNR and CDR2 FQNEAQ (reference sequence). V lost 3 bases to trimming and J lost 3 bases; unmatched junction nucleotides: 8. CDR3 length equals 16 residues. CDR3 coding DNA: TGTGCCAGCAGCTTCACTTCCGGGACAGGGAAAGAGACCCAGTACTTC. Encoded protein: CASSFTSGTGKETQYF.

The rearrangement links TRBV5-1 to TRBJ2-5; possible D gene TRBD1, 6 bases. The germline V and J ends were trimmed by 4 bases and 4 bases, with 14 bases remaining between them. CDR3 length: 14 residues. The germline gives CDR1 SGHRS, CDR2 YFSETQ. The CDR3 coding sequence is TGCGCCAGCAGCGGTGGCCAGGGGCCAGAGACCCAGTACTTC. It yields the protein CASSGGQGPETQYF.

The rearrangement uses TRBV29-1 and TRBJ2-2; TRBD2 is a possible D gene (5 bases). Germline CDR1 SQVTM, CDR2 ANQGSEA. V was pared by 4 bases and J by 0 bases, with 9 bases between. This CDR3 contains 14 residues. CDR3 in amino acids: CSVVKEANTGELFF. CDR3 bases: TGCAGCGTTGTTAAGGAGGCGAACACCGGGGAGCTGTTTTTT.

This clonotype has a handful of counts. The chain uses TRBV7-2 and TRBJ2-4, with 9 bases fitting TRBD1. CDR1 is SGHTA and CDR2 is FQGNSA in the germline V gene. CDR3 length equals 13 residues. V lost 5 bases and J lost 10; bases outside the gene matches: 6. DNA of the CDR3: TGTGCCAGCAGCACGTTAGGACAGGGGATTCAGTACTTC. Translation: CASSTLGQGIQYF.

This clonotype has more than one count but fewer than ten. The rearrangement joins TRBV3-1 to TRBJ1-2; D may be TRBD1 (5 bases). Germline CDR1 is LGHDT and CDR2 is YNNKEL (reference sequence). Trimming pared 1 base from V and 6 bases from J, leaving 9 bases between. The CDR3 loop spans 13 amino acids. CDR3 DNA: TGTGCCAGCAGCCAAGGCTTGGGGGATGGCTACACCTTC. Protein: CASSQGLGDGYTF.

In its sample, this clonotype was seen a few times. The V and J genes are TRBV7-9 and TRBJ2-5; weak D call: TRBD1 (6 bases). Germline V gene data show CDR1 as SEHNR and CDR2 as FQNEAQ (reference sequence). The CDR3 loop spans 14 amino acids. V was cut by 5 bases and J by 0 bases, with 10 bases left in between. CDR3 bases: TGTGCCAGCAGCCTCGACAGGTACCAAGAGACCCAGTACTTC. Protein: CASSLDRYQETQYF.

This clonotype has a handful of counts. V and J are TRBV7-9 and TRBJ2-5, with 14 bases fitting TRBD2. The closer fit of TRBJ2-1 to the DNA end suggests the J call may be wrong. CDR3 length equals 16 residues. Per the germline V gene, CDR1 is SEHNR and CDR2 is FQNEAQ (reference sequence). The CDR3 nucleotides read TGTGCCAGCAGCTTAGATAGGACTAGCGGGGGGATTGAGCAGTTCTTC. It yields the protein CASSLDRTSGGIEQFF.

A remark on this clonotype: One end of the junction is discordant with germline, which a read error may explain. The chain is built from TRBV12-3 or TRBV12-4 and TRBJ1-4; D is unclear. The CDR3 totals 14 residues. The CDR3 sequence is CASTTSATNERLFF. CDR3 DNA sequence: TGTGCCAGCACCACAAGTGCAACTAATGAAAGACTGTTTTTT.

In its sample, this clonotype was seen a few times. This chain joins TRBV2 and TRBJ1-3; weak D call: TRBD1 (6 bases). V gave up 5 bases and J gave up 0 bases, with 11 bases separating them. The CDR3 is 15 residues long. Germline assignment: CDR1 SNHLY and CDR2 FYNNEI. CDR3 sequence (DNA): TGTGCCAGCAGTTACGGGGGCAACTCTGGAAACACCATATATTTT. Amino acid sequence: CASSYGGNSGNTIYF.

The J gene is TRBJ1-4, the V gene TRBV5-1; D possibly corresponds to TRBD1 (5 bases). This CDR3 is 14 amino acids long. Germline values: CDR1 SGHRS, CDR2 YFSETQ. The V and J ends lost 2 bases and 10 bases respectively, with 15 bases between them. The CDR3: CASSLQAMSGKLFF. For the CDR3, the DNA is TGCGCCAGCAGCTTACAGGCTATGAGTGGAAAACTGTTTTTT. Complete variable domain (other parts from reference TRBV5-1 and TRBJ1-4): KAGVTQTPRYLIKTRGQQVTLSCSPISGHRSVSWYQQTPGQGLQFLFEYFSETQRNKGNFPGRFSGRQFSNSRSEMNVSTLELGDSALYLCASSLQAMSGKLFFGSGTQLSVL.

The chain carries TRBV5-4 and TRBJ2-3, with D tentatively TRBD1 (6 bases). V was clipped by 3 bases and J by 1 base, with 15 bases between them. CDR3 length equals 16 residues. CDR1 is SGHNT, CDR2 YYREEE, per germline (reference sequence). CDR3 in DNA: TGTGCCAGCAGCTCTGGTGGGGGCAGGCGCACAGATACGCAGTATTTT. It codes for CASSSGGGRRTDTQYF.

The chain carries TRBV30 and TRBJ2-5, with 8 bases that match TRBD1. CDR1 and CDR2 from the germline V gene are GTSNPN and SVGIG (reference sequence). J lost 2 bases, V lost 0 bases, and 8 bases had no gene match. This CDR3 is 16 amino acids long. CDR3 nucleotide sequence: TGTGCCTGGAGTGTACGATCTGGACAGGGTCAAGAGACCCAGTACTTC. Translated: CAWSVRSGQGQETQYF.

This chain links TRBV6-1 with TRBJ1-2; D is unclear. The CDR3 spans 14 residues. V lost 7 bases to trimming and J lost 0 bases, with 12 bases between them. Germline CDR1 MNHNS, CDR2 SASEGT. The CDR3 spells CASISDPPNYGYTF. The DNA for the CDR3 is TGTGCCAGCATCAGCGACCCTCCTAACTATGGCTACACCTTC.

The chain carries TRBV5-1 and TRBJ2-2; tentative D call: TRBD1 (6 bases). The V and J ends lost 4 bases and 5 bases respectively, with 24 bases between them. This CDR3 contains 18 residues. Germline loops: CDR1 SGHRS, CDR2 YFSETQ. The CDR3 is CASSPWTAGTGYTGELFF. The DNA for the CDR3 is TGCGCCAGCAGCCCTTGGACAGCCGGGACGGGATATACCGGGGAGCTGTTTTTT.

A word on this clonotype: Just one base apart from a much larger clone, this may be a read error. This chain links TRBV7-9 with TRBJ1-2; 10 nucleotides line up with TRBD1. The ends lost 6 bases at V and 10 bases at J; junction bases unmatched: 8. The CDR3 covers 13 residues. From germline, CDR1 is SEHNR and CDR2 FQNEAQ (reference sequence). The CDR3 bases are TGTGCCAGCAGATCGACAGGGGGCGGCGCCTACACCTTC. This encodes CASRSTGGGAYTF.

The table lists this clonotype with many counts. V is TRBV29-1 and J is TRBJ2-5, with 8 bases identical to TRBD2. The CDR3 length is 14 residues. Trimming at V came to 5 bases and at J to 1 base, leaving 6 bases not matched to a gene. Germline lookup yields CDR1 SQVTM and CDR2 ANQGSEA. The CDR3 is CSVTSGGPQETQYF. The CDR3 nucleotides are TGCAGCGTTACCAGCGGGGGCCCCCAAGAGACCCAGTACTTC.

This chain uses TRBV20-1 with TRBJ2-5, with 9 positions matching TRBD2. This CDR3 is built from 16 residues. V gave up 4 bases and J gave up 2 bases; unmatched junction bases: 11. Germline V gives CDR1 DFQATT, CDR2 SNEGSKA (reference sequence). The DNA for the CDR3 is TGCAGTGCTACCTCTTTAGCGGGGGCGAGTCAAGAGACCCAGTACTTC. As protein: CSATSLAGASQETQYF.

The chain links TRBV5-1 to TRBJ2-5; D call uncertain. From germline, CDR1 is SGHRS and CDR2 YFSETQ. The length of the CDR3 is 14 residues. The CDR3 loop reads CACSLAQPQETQYF. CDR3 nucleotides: TGCGCATGCAGCTTGGCTCAGCCCCAAGAGACCCAGTACTTC.

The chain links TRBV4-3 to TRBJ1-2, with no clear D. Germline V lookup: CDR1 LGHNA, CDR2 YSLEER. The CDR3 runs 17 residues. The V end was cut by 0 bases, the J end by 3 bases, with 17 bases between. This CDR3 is CASSQERDGGSDYGYTF. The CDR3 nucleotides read TGCGCCAGCAGCCAAGAAAGAGATGGAGGTTCGGACTATGGCTACACCTTC.

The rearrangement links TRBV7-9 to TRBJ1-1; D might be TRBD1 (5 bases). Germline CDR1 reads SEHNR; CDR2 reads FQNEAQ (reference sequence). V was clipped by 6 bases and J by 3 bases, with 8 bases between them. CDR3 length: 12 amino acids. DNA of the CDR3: TGTGCCAGCAGTAAACAGGACACTGAAGCTTTCTTT. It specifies CASSKQDTEAFF.